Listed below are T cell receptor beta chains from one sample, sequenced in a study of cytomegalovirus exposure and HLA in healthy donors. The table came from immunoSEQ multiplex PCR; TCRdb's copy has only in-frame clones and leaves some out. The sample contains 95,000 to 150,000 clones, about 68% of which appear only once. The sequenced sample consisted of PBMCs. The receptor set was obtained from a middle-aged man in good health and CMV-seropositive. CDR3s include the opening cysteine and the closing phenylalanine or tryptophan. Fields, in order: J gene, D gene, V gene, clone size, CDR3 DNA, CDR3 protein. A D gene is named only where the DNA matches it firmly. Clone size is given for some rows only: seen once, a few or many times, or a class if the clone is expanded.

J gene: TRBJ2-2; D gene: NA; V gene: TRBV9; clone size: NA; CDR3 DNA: TGTGCCAGCAGCACACGGACTTCAGCGAACACCGGGGAGCTGTTTTTT; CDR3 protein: CASSTRTSANTGELFF
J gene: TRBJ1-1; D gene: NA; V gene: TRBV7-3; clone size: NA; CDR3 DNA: TGTGCCAGCAGCCCGGGGGGAATTGGTGGTGGTGACACTGAAGCTTTCTTT; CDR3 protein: CASSPGGIGGGDTEAFF
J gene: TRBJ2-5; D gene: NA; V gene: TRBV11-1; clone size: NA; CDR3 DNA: TGTGCCAGCAGCCTGAAGGGGCAAAGGGAGACCCAGTACTTC; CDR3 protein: CASSLKGQRETQYF
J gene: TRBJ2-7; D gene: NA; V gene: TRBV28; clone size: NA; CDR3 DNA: TGTGCCAGCAGTTCCTCGGACACCACCTACGAGCAGTACTTC; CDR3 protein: CASSSSDTTYEQYF
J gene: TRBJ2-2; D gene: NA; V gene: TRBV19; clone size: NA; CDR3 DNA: TGTGCCAGTAGTGCCCCTCCTCCAGGGGGGCGTACCGGGGAGCTGTTTTTT; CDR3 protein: CASSAPPPGGRTGELFF
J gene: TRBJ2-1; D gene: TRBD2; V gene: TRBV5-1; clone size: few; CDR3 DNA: TGCGCCAGCAGCGCCGGGACTAGCGGGGGGTCTGAGCAGTTCTTC; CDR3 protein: CASSAGTSGGSEQFF
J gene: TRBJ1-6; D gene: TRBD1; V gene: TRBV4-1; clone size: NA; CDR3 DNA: TGCGCCAGCAGCCAACCGGGCGGACAGGGATGGTCACCCCTCCACTTT; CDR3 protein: CASSQPGGQGWSPLHF
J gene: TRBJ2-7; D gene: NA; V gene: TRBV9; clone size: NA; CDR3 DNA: TGTGCCAGCAGCGTAAGTGTTAGCGGCGACGAGCAGTACTTC; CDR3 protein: CASSVSVSGDEQYF
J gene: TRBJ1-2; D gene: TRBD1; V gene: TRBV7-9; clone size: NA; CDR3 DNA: TGTGCCAGCAGCTCCACGGACAGGGGGCTTTGGTACACCTTC; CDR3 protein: CASSSTDRGLWYTF
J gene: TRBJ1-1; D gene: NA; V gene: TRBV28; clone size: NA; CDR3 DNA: TGTGCCAGCAGTACCGGACAGCACACTGAAGCTTTCTTT; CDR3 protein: CASSTGQHTEAFF
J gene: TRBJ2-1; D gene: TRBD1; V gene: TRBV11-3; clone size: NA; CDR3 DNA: TGTGCCAGCAGCTTAACCACGGGACAGGGTGGGAATGAGCAGTTCTTC; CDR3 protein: CASSLTTGQGGNEQFF
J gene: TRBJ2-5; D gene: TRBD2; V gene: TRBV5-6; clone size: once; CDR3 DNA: TGTGCCAGCAGCTTGGCGAGGAGACTAGCGGTTCTTGAGACCCAGTACTTC; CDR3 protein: CASSLARRLAVLETQYF
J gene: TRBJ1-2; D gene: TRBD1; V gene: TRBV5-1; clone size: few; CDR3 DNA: TGCGCCAGCAGCTTGGGACAGGGGAACGGCTACACCTTC; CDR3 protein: CASSLGQGNGYTF
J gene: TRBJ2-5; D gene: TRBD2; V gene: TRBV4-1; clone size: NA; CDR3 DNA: TGCGCCAGCAGCCAAGGGGGACTAGCGGGAGGGCAAGAGACCCAGTACTTC; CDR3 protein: CASSQGGLAGGQETQYF
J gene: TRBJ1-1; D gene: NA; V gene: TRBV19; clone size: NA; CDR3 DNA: TGTGCCAGTAGACCCTGGGGGGGTGAGGCTGAAGCTTTCTTT; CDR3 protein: CASRPWGGEAEAFF
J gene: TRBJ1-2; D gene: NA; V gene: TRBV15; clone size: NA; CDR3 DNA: TGTGCCACCAGCAGCAGAGATGGGAGTGGATATGGCTACACCTTC; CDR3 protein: CATSSRDGSGYGYTF
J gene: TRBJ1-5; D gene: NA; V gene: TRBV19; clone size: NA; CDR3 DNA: TGTGCCAGTAGTCCACGACAGGAAAATCAGCCCCAGCATTTT; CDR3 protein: CASSPRQENQPQHF
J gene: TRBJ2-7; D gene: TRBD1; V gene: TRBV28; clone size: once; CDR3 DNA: TGTGCCAGCAACCGGGACAGGAGCTCCTACGAGCAGTACTTC; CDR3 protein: CASNRDRSSYEQYF
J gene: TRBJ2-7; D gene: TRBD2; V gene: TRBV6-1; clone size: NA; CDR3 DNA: TGTGCCAGCACCCTCAAGGAGCGGGGTCCCTACGAGCAGTACTTC; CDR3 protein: CASTLKERGPYEQYF
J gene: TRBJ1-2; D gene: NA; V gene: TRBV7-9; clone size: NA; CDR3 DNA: TGTGCCAGCAGCTTAGAAGGGGACACGACCTATGGCTACACCTTC; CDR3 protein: CASSLEGDTTYGYTF
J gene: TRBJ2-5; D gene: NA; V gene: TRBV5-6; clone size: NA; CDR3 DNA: TGTGCCAGCAGCTGGGTGATTGGCGGGGAGACCCAGTACTTC; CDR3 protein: CASSWVIGGETQYF
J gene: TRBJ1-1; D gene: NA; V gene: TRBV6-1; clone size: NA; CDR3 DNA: TGTGCCACATACCGAGGAGGGAACACTGAAGCTTTCTTT; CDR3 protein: CATYRGGNTEAFF
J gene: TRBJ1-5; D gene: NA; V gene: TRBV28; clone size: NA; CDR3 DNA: TGTGCCAGCAGTTTACACTTGGGCCCAAGCGGGGGTCAGCCCCAGCATTTT; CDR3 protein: CASSLHLGPSGGQPQHF
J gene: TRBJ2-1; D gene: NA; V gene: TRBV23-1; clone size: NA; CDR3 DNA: TGCGCCAGCGGCCCCCCCCCGAGGGTCTCCTACAATGAGCAGTTCTTC; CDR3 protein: CASGPPPRVSYNEQFF
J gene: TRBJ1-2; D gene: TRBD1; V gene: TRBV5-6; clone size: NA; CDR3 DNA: TGTGCCAGCACCTTGACGTGGACAGGGAGCCATGGCTACACCTTC; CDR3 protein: CASTLTWTGSHGYTF
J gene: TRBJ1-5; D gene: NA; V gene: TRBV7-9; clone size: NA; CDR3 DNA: TGTTCCAGCAGCTTACACGGGGGGAGCAATCAGCCCCAGCATTTT; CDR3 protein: CSSSLHGGSNQPQHF
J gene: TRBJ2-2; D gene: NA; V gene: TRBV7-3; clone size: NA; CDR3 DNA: TGTGCCAGCAGCTTAACATCGTCCGGGGGAAGGTGGACCGGGGAGCTGTTTTTT; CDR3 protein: CASSLTSSGGRWTGELFF
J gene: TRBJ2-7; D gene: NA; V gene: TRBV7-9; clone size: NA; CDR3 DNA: TGTGCCAGCACCGTCGACAGGAACCTCTACGAGCAGTACTTC; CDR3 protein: CASTVDRNLYEQYF
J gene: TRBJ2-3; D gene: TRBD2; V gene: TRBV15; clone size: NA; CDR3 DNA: TGTGCCACCAGCGAGCCGGGACTAGCGGGGGGGCGTACGCAGTATTTT; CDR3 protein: CATSEPGLAGGRTQYF
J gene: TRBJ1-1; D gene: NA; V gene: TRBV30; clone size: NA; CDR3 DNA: TGTGCCTCTATTGGCAGGGCGGGGGCTGAAGCTTTCTTT; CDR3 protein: CASIGRAGAEAFF
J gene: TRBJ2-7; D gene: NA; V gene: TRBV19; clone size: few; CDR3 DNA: TGTGCCAGTAGTATACGACAGTCCTACGAGCAGTACTTC; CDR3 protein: CASSIRQSYEQYF
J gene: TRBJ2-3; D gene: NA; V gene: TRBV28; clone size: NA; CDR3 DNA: TGTGCCAGCAGTTTTGGGCACTTCGGAGGAGCGGCAGATACGCAGTATTTT; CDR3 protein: CASSFGHFGGAADTQYF
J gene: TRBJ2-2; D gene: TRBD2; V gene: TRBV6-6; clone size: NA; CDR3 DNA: TGTGCCAGCACCTCACAGCGGGAGGGCCTTGGGGAGCTGTTTTTT; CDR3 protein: CASTSQREGLGELFF
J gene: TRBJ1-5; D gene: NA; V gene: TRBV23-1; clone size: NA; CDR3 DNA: TGCGCCAGCAGTCCAGGGGACCACCCCGGGCCCCAGCATTTT; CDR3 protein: CASSPGDHPGPQHF
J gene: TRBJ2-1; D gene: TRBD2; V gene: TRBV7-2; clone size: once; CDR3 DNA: TGTGCCAGCAGCTTAGCAAGGACTAGCGGGAGTCGTAGGAATGAGCAGTTCTTC; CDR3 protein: CASSLARTSGSRRNEQFF
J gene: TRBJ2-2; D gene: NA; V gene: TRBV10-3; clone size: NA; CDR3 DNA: TGTGCCATCACCCCGCAAGGAGCAGCGAACACCGGGGAGCTGTTTTTT; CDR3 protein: CAITPQGAANTGELFF
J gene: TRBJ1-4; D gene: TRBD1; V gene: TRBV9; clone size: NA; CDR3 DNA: TGTGCCAGCAGCGCCGGACAGGGCTATGAAAAACTGTTTTTT; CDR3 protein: CASSAGQGYEKLFF
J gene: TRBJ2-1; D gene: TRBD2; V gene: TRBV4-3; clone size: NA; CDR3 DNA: TGCGCCAGCAGCCAAGAGGCCGTCGCGGGAGGGCCCGGTAGTGAGCAGTTCTTC; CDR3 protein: CASSQEAVAGGPGSEQFF
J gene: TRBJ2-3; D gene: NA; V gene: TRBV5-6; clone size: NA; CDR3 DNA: TGTGCCAGCAGCCCTACGCTAGGATCAGATACGCAGTATTTT; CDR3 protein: CASSPTLGSDTQYF
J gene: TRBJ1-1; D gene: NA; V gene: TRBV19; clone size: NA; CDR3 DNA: TGTGCCAGTCTTCGTGGGGGAGGTCAAACTGAAGCTTTCTTT; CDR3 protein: CASLRGGGQTEAFF
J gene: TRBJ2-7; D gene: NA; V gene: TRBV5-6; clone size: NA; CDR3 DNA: TGTGCCAGCAGGGGACTGGGGACGACGACCTACGAGCAGTACTTC; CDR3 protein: CASRGLGTTTYEQYF
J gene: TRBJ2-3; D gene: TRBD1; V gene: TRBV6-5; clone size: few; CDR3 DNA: TGTGCCAGCAGTAGACAGGGATTCACAGATACGCAGTATTTT; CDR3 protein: CASSRQGFTDTQYF
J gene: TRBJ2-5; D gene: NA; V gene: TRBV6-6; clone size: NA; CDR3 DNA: TGTGCCAGCAGTTTCGGACAGAGGGAGACCCAGTACTTC; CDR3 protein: CASSFGQRETQYF
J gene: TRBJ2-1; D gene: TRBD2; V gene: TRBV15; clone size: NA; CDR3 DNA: TGTGCCACCAGCAGAGATGTCAGCGGGAGGTATGAGCAGTTCTTC; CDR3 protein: CATSRDVSGRYEQFF
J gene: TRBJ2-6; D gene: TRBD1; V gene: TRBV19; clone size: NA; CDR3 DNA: TGTGCCAGTAGTATAATACCGGGACAGGCAACCTCTGGGGCCAACGTCCTGACTTTC; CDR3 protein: CASSIIPGQATSGANVLTF
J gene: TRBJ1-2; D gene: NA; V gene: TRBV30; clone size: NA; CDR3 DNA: TGTGCCTGGAGTGAGTTGGCAGGGTCTGGCTACACCTTC; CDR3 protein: CAWSELAGSGYTF